These T cell receptor beta chains were read from a single sample in a study of T cell repertoires in cytomegalovirus infection. TCRdb itself ran the reads through MiXCR, one entry per CDR3 protein. The data show about 830,000 distinct CDR3 sequences, around a third seen once. Their recognized antigens are unknown. This sample comprised cultured CD8+ T cells from PBMCs, obtained from culture after CMV antigen stimulation. Source of these receptors: a human donor in good health (CMV status not recorded). Some clones in this sample may be carry-over from other donors' samples. CDR3s include the opening cysteine and the closing phenylalanine or tryptophan. The D gene is left open where the match is weak. Rows give clone size only sometimes, using once, few, many, or a class for an expanded clone.

v_call	clone_size	d_call	j_call	cdr3_length	cdr3_aa	cdr3_nt
TRBV13	NA	NA	TRBJ2-4	15	CASSLDSQSVNIQYF	TGTGCCAGCAGCTTGGACAGTCAGAGTGTAAACATTCAGTACTTC
TRBV7-6	many	NA	TRBJ2-2	14	CASSLGANTGELFF	TGTGCCAGCAGCCTGGGAGCGAACACCGGGGAGCTGTTTTTT
TRBV7-4	NA	NA	TRBJ2-1	11	CVSSAGQLQFF	TGTGTCAGCAGCGCGGGCCAACTCCAGTTCTTC
TRBV4-3	once	TRBD2	TRBJ2-1	16	CASSQELAGYYNEQFF	TGCGCCAGCAGCCAAGAGCTAGCGGGGTACTACAATGAGCAGTTCTTC
TRBV29-1	once	TRBD2	TRBJ2-1	16	CSVLGAGGSSYNEQFF	TGCAGCGTTTTAGGTGCGGGGGGGAGCTCCTACAATGAGCAGTTCTTC
TRBV3-1	few	NA	TRBJ1-2	15	CASSQVRTASYGYTF	TGTGCCAGCAGCCAAGTAAGGACAGCTAGTTATGGCTACACCTTC
TRBV7-9	many	TRBD2	TRBJ2-7	12	CASSFGGAEQYF	TGTGCCAGCAGTTTCGGGGGGGCCGAGCAGTACTTC
TRBV7-9	NA	NA	TRBJ2-2	16	CASSSPGRVGTGELFF	TGTGCCAGCAGCTCCCCCGGCAGGGTGGGGACCGGGGAGCTGTTTTTT
TRBV6-5	NA	TRBD2	TRBJ2-5	16	CASSAYERGYQETQYF	TGTGCCAGCAGTGCCTATGAGCGGGGGTACCAAGAGACCCAGTACTTC
TRBV7-9	few	NA	TRBJ1-1	18	CASSPLGGDSSTNTEAFF	TGTGCCAGCAGCCCCCTGGGTGGAGACAGCTCAACAAACACTGAAGCTTTCTTT
TRBV7-7	many	NA	TRBJ2-5	13	CASSLKPAETQYF	TGTGCTAGCAGCTTAAAGCCGGCGGAGACCCAGTACTTC
TRBV7-2	many	NA	TRBJ1-2	15	CASSLSRGGNEGYTF	TGTGCCAGCAGCTTGTCTCGAGGGGGGAATGAAGGCTACACCTTC
TRBV7-6	many	TRBD1	TRBJ2-7	12	CASSPQGDEQYF	TGTGCCAGCAGCCCCCAGGGGGACGAGCAGTACTTC
TRBV7-3	few	NA	TRBJ1-5	15	CASSAYTGYNQPQHF	TGTGCCAGCAGCGCCTACACAGGGTACAATCAGCCCCAGCATTTT
TRBV7-2	many	NA	TRBJ2-1	14	CASSLGLGYNEQFF	TGTGCCAGCAGCTTGGGGCTGGGTTACAATGAGCAGTTCTTC
TRBV7-8	NA	TRBD1	TRBJ2-7	18	CASSFADQPGTGIYEQYF	TGTGCCAGCAGCTTCGCCGATCAGCCAGGGACAGGGATTTACGAGCAGTACTTC
TRBV5-4	NA	NA	TRBJ2-2	15	CASSLWSGNTGELFF	TGTGCCAGCAGCTTGTGGTCTGGGAACACCGGGGAGCTGTTTTTT
TRBV5-5	NA	NA	TRBJ1-4	14	CASSPGAASKKLFF	TGTGCCAGCAGCCCCGGGGCAGCCTCAAAAAAACTGTTTTTT
TRBV9	NA	NA	TRBJ2-4	13	CASSAGGRNIQYF	TGTGCCAGCAGCGCTGGGGGGAGAAACATTCAGTACTTC
TRBV7-9	many	NA	TRBJ2-5	15	CASSRPGGSEETQYF	TGTGCCAGCAGCAGACCCGGGGGATCCGAAGAGACCCAGTACTTC
TRBV27	NA	NA	TRBJ2-3	16	CASSLGGTLATDTQYF	TGTGCCAGCAGTTTAGGGGGGACTCTAGCAACAGATACGCAGTATTTT
TRBV12-3/TRBV12-4	NA	NA	TRBJ1-1	14	CASSRRELGTEAFF	TGTGCCAGCAGCCGTAGGGAGTTGGGCACTGAAGCTTTCTTT
TRBV6-5	NA	TRBD1	TRBJ1-2	17	CASAVAGQGNNNYGYTF	TGTGCCAGCGCGGTGGCGGGACAGGGGAATAATAACTATGGCTACACCTTC
TRBV7-2	many	NA	TRBJ1-1	14	CASSLGPGSTEAFF	TGTGCCAGCAGCTTAGGACCGGGAAGCACTGAAGCTTTCTTT
TRBV27	NA	TRBD1	TRBJ2-1	14	CASSWGQGRNEQFF	TGTGCCAGCAGTTGGGGACAGGGGAGGAATGAGCAGTTCTTC
TRBV4-3	many	NA	TRBJ1-2	16	CASSQDLGEGVYGYTF	TGCGCCAGCAGCCAAGATTTGGGGGAAGGGGTCTATGGCTACACCTTC
TRBV9	few	NA	TRBJ1-1	16	CASSAEGWRGYTEAFF	TGTGCCAGCAGCGCGGAGGGCTGGAGAGGTTACACTGAAGCTTTCTTT
TRBV12-3/TRBV12-4	NA	NA	TRBJ1-1	14	CASRGRMGATEAFF	TGTGCCAGCAGGGGACGGATGGGAGCCACTGAAGCTTTCTTT
TRBV2	NA	NA	TRBJ1-1	14	CASIGGRPNTEAFF	TGTGCCAGCATAGGAGGTCGGCCGAACACTGAAGCTTTCTTT
TRBV7-8	many	NA	TRBJ1-5	16	CASSLGVGYSNQPQHF	TGTGCCAGCAGCTTAGGAGTGGGATATAGCAATCAGCCCCAGCATTTT
TRBV12-3/TRBV12-4	NA	NA	TRBJ1-2	16	CASSFPLGRLNYGYTF	TGTGCCAGCAGTTTCCCCTTGGGACGGCTTAACTATGGCTACACCTTC
TRBV28	few	NA	TRBJ1-5	17	CASSGPLGLLADQPQHF	TGTGCCAGTTCCGGGCCCCTAGGCCTCCTGGCCGATCAGCCCCAGCATTTT
TRBV7-8	many	NA	TRBJ2-3	15	CASSQKGRSTDTQYF	TGTGCCAGCAGCCAGAAGGGGCGGAGCACAGATACGCAGTATTTT
TRBV19	NA	TRBD2	TRBJ2-3	14	CASTGGPVLDTQYF	TGTGCCAGCACGGGGGGGCCGGTTCTAGATACGCAGTATTTT
TRBV27	few	TRBD1	TRBJ1-1	15	CASSLTGNGLTEAFF	TGTGCCAGCAGTTTGACAGGGAACGGGCTCACTGAAGCTTTCTTT
TRBV20-1	NA	TRBD2	TRBJ2-3	16	CSARRLAGASTDTQYF	TGCAGTGCTAGAAGACTAGCGGGGGCAAGCACAGATACGCAGTATTTT
TRBV4-2	NA	TRBD2	TRBJ2-7	16	CASSAETSGGSYEQYF	TGTGCCAGCAGCGCCGAGACTAGCGGGGGTTCCTACGAGCAGTACTTC
TRBV6-6	many	TRBD1	TRBJ1-1	14	CASSPDRGGTEAFF	TGTGCCAGCAGTCCCGACAGGGGCGGTACTGAAGCTTTCTTT
TRBV7-2	many	NA	TRBJ1-1	15	CASSQRQVGNTEAFF	TGTGCCAGCAGCCAACGACAGGTCGGGAACACTGAAGCTTTCTTT
TRBV12-3/TRBV12-4	NA	NA	TRBJ1-1	13	CASRLSPGAEAFF	TGTGCCAGCAGATTGTCACCTGGGGCTGAAGCTTTCTTT
TRBV12-3/TRBV12-4	few	TRBD1	TRBJ1-4	14	CASSPTGGDEKLFF	TGTGCCAGCAGCCCGACAGGGGGCGATGAAAAACTGTTTTTT
TRBV7-9	few	NA	TRBJ1-6	14	CASSPRVGEAPLHF	TGTGCCAGCAGCCCGAGGGTAGGGGAAGCACCCCTCCACTTT
TRBV19	NA	NA	TRBJ1-1	14	CASRAGHRNTEAFF	TGTGCCAGTAGGGCGGGACACAGGAACACTGAAGCTTTCTTT
TRBV6-2/TRBV6-3	few	NA	TRBJ2-3	15	CASSPVWGGTDTQYF	TGTGCCAGCAGCCCTGTGTGGGGTGGCACAGATACGCAGTATTTT
TRBV29-1	NA	NA	TRBJ1-2	12	CSVQGRNYGYTF	TGCAGCGTTCAGGGGCGAAACTATGGCTACACCTTC
TRBV19	NA	TRBD1	TRBJ1-1	19	CASSGLGTGKGVSRTEAFF	TGTGCCAGTAGTGGCCTCGGGACAGGTAAAGGGGTGAGTCGGACTGAAGCTTTCTTT
TRBV12-3/TRBV12-4	few	NA	TRBJ2-7	13	CASSFTGPDEQYF	TGTGCCAGCAGTTTTACGGGTCCCGACGAGCAGTACTTC
TRBV15	NA	TRBD2	TRBJ2-3	15	CATGRSGGITDTQYF	TGTGCCACCGGGAGAAGCGGGGGGATCACAGATACGCAGTATTTT
TRBV28	NA	TRBD1	TRBJ2-5	15	CASSLWQGARETQYF	TGTGCCAGCAGTTTGTGGCAGGGGGCACGTGAGACCCAGTACTTC
TRBV6-1	NA	NA	TRBJ1-5	15	CASSEAGTPRRPQHF	TGTGCCAGCAGTGAAGCCGGGACGCCCCGAAGGCCCCAGCATTTT
TRBV29-1	NA	TRBD1	TRBJ2-1	16	CSVEDPRTGGENEQFF	TGCAGCGTTGAAGATCCTAGGACAGGGGGAGAGAATGAGCAGTTCTTC
TRBV2	few	NA	TRBJ2-1	15	CALREGGDSYNEQFF	TGTGCCCTCCGGGAAGGGGGGGACTCCTACAATGAGCAGTTCTTC
TRBV6-5	NA	TRBD2	TRBJ2-1	15	CASSRFWRGGDEQFF	TGTGCCAGCAGTCGGTTTTGGCGGGGGGGAGATGAGCAGTTCTTC
TRBV11-3	NA	NA	TRBJ2-2	14	CASSAWTVTGELFF	TGTGCCAGCAGCGCGTGGACAGTCACCGGGGAGCTGTTTTTT
TRBV12-3/TRBV12-4	few	TRBD1	TRBJ2-6	16	CASWGRTGTGANVLTF	TGTGCCAGTTGGGGGAGGACAGGGACTGGGGCCAACGTCCTGACTTTC
TRBV19	NA	TRBD2	TRBJ2-2	15	CTSSIPGGYTGELFF	TGTACCAGTAGTATCCCCGGGGGGTACACCGGGGAGCTGTTTTTT
TRBV6-1	NA	NA	TRBJ1-1	16	CASSLRRGAGKAEAFF	TGTGCCAGCAGCCTTAGGAGGGGGGCAGGGAAGGCTGAAGCTTTCTTT
TRBV5-1	once	TRBD1	TRBJ2-5	15	CASSLVTGGLETQYF	TGCGCCAGCAGCTTGGTTACAGGGGGATTGGAGACCCAGTACTTC